Each of the 27 T cell receptor beta chains below was sequenced from the same sample in a study of radiotherapy plus CTLA-4 blockade in lung cancer. Clones were sequenced by immunoSEQ multiplex PCR, and TCRdb holds only the in-frame ones, with some missing. The sample contains fewer than 140,000 clones, about 84% of which appear only once. This material consisted of peripheral blood, taken from a patient treated with radiotherapy plus ipilimumab. The receptors stem from a human donor with non-small cell lung cancer that progressed on radiotherapy plus ipilimumab. Some clones in this sample may be carry-over from other donors' samples.

The CDR3 sequence: CASGLVQRGYSNQPQHF. CDR3 nucleotide sequence: TGTGCTAGTGGTTTGGTACAGCGAGGATATAGCAATCAGCCCCAGCATTTT. The rearrangement uses TRBV12-5 and TRBJ1-5; D is undetermined. Germline loops: CDR1 LGHNT, CDR2 FRNRAP. CDR3 size: 17 residues. With 0 bases removed from V and 0 bases from J, the gap between germline ends came to 12 bases.

Details on this clone: The conserved closing phenylalanine or tryptophan is absent in this CDR3, likely reflecting a read error. It is unclear where the CDR3 begins or ends on the DNA, so no DNA is shown, and the CDR3 is as TCRdb lists it. V gene TRBV9 combines with J gene TRBJ2-3; the D call of TRBD2 is as the table states it, not checked on the DNA. Germline assignment: CDR1 SGDLS and CDR2 YYNGEE. Ends included, the CDR3 has 13 residues. The CDR3 sequence: CASSALLGTSAGG.

The chain uses TRBV2 and TRBJ1-4; weak D call: TRBD1 (6 bases). The CDR3 covers 16 residues. Germline V gene data show CDR1 as SNHLY and CDR2 as FYNNEI. V lost 8 bases, J lost 5 bases, and 21 bases lay in between. The CDR3 protein is CASDNTGTPPNEKLFF. CDR3 bases: TGTGCCAGCGACAATACAGGGACCCCCCCGAATGAAAAACTGTTTTTT.

The V and J genes are TRBV5-6 and TRBJ1-1; 7 bases are shared with TRBD1. The germline V gene has CDR1 SGHDT and CDR2 YYEEEE. This CDR3 has 13 amino acids. Unmatched junction bases numbered 8, after V lost 0 bases and J lost 12 bases. The CDR3 region has the DNA TGTGCCAGCAGCTTGGGGACAGGTCTTGTACCTTTCTTT. As protein: CASSLGTGLVPFF.

This rearrangement joins TRBV5-6 to TRBJ2-5, with D perhaps TRBD2 (6 bases). Germline CDR1 is SGHDT and CDR2 is YYEEEE. The CDR3 sequence is 16 residues long. The V and J ends lost 0 bases and 5 bases respectively, with 17 bases between them. The CDR3 sequence: CASSLVWDSRQETQYF. CDR3 coding DNA: TGTGCCAGCAGCTTGGTTTGGGACTCCCGGCAGGAGACCCAGTACTTC.

This chain links TRBV5-4 with TRBJ2-3; TRBD2 might be the D (6 bases). The V end was cut by 0 bases, the J end by 2 bases, with 16 bases between. The CDR3 has 17 residues. CDR1 and CDR2 (germline): SGHNT, YYREEE (reference sequence). CDR3 DNA: TGTGCCAGCAGCTTGGAGGGTGACAGCGGGTACACAGATACGCAGTATTTT. Its protein is CASSLEGDSGYTDTQYF.

This clone showed up just once. The chain is built from TRBV6-5 and TRBJ2-2; tentative D call: TRBD2 (5 bases). This CDR3 is 14 amino acids long. The V gene's germline CDR1 is MNHEY and CDR2 SVGAGI. Trimming removed 11 bases from V and 4 bases from J, with 17 bases in between. The CDR3 loop is CASARGQSTGELFF. The CDR3 nucleotides are TGTGCCTCGGCTAGAGGGCAAAGCACCGGGGAGCTGTTTTTT.

Only a few counts were recorded for this clone. The V and J genes are TRBV6-1 and TRBJ2-7, with a tentative D call TRBD2 (5 bases). The CDR3 has 14 amino acids. Germline V gene data show CDR1 as MNHNS and CDR2 as SASEGT. V lost 2 bases to trimming and J lost 5 bases, with 13 bases between them. CDR3 sequence reads: CASSEFPTSHEQYF. CDR3 DNA: TGTGCCAGCAGTGAATTTCCCACTAGTCACGAGCAGTACTTC.

The chain combines TRBV6-1 with TRBJ1-2, with a weak D call TRBD1 (6 bases). This CDR3 has 14 residues. The germline V and J ends were trimmed by 6 bases and 3 bases, with 14 bases remaining between them. Germline loops: CDR1 MNHNS, CDR2 SASEGT. Here the CDR3 reads CASRMPGGHYGYTF. The CDR3 bases are TGTGCCAGCAGAATGCCTGGGGGGCACTATGGCTACACCTTC.

The J gene is TRBJ1-2, the V gene TRBV6-5, with a possible D match to TRBD1 (6 bases). Between the trimmed V and J ends, which lost 6 bases and 6 bases, there was a span of 14 bases. CDR3 length: 13 amino acids. In germline, CDR1 is MNHEY, CDR2 SVGAGI. The CDR3 sequence is CASRSTGPNGYTF. DNA of the CDR3: TGTGCCAGCAGGAGTACAGGGCCGAATGGCTACACCTTC.

The rearrangement uses TRBV5-1 and TRBJ1-3, with a possible D match to TRBD1 (6 bases). The CDR3 length is 14 residues. Germline CDR1 reads SGHRS; CDR2 reads YFSETQ. V shed 5 bases and J shed 0 bases, with 9 bases lying between them. The CDR3: CASRGGHSGNTIYF. DNA for the CDR3: TGCGCCAGCAGAGGGGGACACTCTGGAAACACCATATATTTT.

The chain links TRBV18 to TRBJ2-7; D not resolved. Trimming took off 3 bases at V and 7 bases at J, with 13 bases between the two ends. Germline V gene data show CDR1 as KGHSH and CDR2 as LQKENI. This CDR3 has 13 residues. The CDR3 loop reads CASSPGPMWEQYF. CDR3 nucleotide sequence: TGTGCCAGCTCACCCGGACCCATGTGGGAGCAGTACTTC.

V and J are TRBV2 and TRBJ1-5; 9 nucleotides align to TRBD1. Germline V CDR1 and CDR2: SNHLY, FYNNEI. The CDR3 contains 13 residues. The V and J ends lost 8 bases and 6 bases, in that order; junction bases with no gene match: 5. CDR3 DNA: TGTGCCAGCGGGGGACAGGGTATTCAGCCCCAGCATTTT. It yields the protein CASGGQGIQPQHF.

V gene TRBV4-1 combines with J gene TRBJ2-2, with 9 positions matching TRBD1. V shed 1 base, J shed 5 bases, and the junction held 8 bases outside the gene matches. This CDR3 region has 17 residues. CDR1 is MGHRA, CDR2 YSYEKL, per germline. The CDR3 DNA is TGCGCCAGCAGCCAAGTTAGAGGGGGACAGGGAACCGGGGAGCTGTTTTTT. This gives the protein CASSQVRGGQGTGELFF.

This chain's CDR3 is CASSTTGGRIETQYF. In DNA, the CDR3 is TGTGCCAGCAGTACGACGGGGGGCCGTATCGAGACCCAGTACTTC. The chain employs TRBV28 and TRBJ2-5, with D perhaps TRBD2 (7 bases). The CDR3 has 15 residues. Germline values: CDR1 MDHEN, CDR2 SYDVKM. The V gene lost 5 bases and the J gene lost 5 bases, with 18 bases spanning the gap. The full variable domain, its missing parts supplied by reference TRBV28 and TRBJ2-5, is DVKVTQSSRYLVKRTGEKVFLECVQDMDHENMFWYRQDPGLGLRLIYFSYDVKMKEKGDIPEGYSVSREKKERFSLILESASTNQTSMYLCASSTTGGRIETQYFGPGTRLLVL.

The chain couples TRBV30 to TRBJ2-6, with a possible D match to TRBD2 (6 bases). CDR1 GTSNPN and CDR2 SVGIG come from the germline V gene (reference sequence). The CDR3 extends over 14 amino acids. V was pared by 8 bases and J by 0 bases, with 11 bases between. CDR3 loop: CATGGFSGANVLTF. CDR3 in DNA: TGTGCCACCGGGGGATTCTCTGGGGCCAACGTCCTGACTTTC.

This chain connects TRBV19 to TRBJ2-2; a possible D gene is TRBD1 (6 bases). Germline CDR1 reads LNHDA; CDR2 reads SQIVND (reference sequence). V lost 5 bases and J lost 4, with 14 bases in between. The CDR3 loop spans 15 amino acids. As DNA, the CDR3 is TGTGCCAGTAGTCCGGGACACCCTATCACCGGGGAGCTGTTTTTT. As protein: CASSPGHPITGELFF.

V and J are TRBV9 and TRBJ2-1, with D perhaps matching TRBD2 (5 bases). Per germline, CDR1 SGDLS and CDR2 YYNGEE. The germline V and J ends were trimmed by 4 bases and 0 bases, with 8 bases remaining between them. This CDR3 is 14 amino acids long. The CDR3 bases are TGTGCCAGCAGCCCAACTAGCTCCTACAATGAGCAGTTCTTC. Encoded protein: CASSPTSSYNEQFF.

CDR3 coding DNA: TGTGCCAGCTCACCACCGGGCTCCCGACGCACAGATACGCAGTATTTT. Protein: CASSPPGSRRTDTQYF. The chain couples TRBV18 to TRBJ2-3; the D is unclear. There are 16 residues in the CDR3. Germline V lookup: CDR1 KGHSH, CDR2 LQKENI. Deletions cut 0 bases from V and 1 base from J, with 11 bases between.

Remarks on this clone: Since a much larger clone is just one base distant, this may be a read error. The chain carries TRBV6-1 and TRBJ1-2, with D perhaps TRBD1 (6 bases). The CDR3 is made up of 14 amino acids. Germline V gene sequence: CDR1 MNHNS, CDR2 SASEGT. The CDR3 loop reads CTSQGPNQNYGYTF. The CDR3 region has the DNA TGTACCAGCCAGGGGCCCAACCAAAACTATGGCTACACCTTC.

The genes are TRBV20-1 and TRBJ2-3; D possibly uses TRBD1 or TRBD2 (5 bases each). Trimming pared 5 bases from V and 7 bases from J, leaving 10 bases between. Per the germline V gene, CDR1 is DFQATT and CDR2 is SNEGSKA (reference sequence). CDR3 length: 11 amino acids. The CDR3 is CSAGDGYTQYF. DNA for the CDR3: TGCAGTGCTGGGGACGGTTATACGCAGTATTTT.

The chain employs TRBV18 and TRBJ1-6, with 9 nucleotides matching TRBD1. Germline CDR1 reads KGHSH; CDR2 reads LQKENI. The junction had 8 bases not matched to a gene; V was cut back by 3 bases and J by 8 bases. CDR3 size: 16 residues. Here the CDR3 reads CASSPAGTGIDSPLHF. As DNA, the CDR3 is TGTGCCAGCTCACCCGCCGGGACAGGGATAGATTCACCCCTCCACTTT.

This sequence joins TRBV5-6 and TRBJ1-1; D is ambiguous. This CDR3 has 15 amino acids. CDR1 SGHDT and CDR2 YYEEEE come from the germline V gene. Trimming removed 4 bases from V and 4 bases from J, with 17 bases in between. This CDR3 is CASSHHGNGITEAFF. CDR3 DNA sequence: TGTGCCAGCAGCCACCACGGGAATGGGATCACTGAAGCTTTCTTT. Full variable domain (remainder filled in from reference TRBV5-6 and TRBJ1-1): DAGVTQSPTHLIKTRGQQVTLRCSPKSGHDTVSWYQQALGQGPQFIFQYYEEEERQRGNFPDRFSGHQFPNYSSELNVNALLLGDSALYLCASSHHGNGITEAFFGQGTRLTVV.

The DNA of the CDR3 is TGCAGCGTGTATACCGGGCCCCCGGGAGTTCAGCCCCAGCATTTT. As protein: CSVYTGPPGVQPQHF. The chain combines TRBV29-1 with TRBJ1-5; the D is unclear. Germline values: CDR1 SQVTM, CDR2 ANQGSEA. The CDR3 length is 15 residues. The V end lost 6 bases, the J end lost 6 bases, and 21 bases lay between the germline ends.

This clone was seen a few times. This rearrangement joins TRBV7-2 to TRBJ1-6; 7 bases agree with TRBD1. Germline loops: CDR1 SGHTA, CDR2 FQGNSA. The CDR3 has 15 residues. Trimming at V came to 5 bases and at J to 7 bases, leaving 8 bases not matched to a gene. The CDR3: CASSPRTGFNSPLHF. The CDR3 DNA follows: TGTGCCAGCAGCCCCCGGACAGGATTCAATTCACCCCTCCACTTT.

This clone has a single count. The rearrangement joins TRBV5-4 to TRBJ1-4; TRBD1 agrees at 8 bases. Germline lookup yields CDR1 SGHNT and CDR2 YYREEE (reference sequence). J was trimmed by 3 bases and V by 4 bases; bases with no gene match: 8. CDR3 size: 16 residues. In DNA form, the CDR3 reads TGTGCCAGCAGCGAGACTCAGGGGGCGGCTAATGAAAAACTGTTTTTT. Protein sequence: CASSETQGAANEKLFF.

This chain links TRBV7-2 with TRBJ2-1; the match to TRBD2 covers 14 bases. This CDR3 comprises 16 residues. In germline, CDR1 is SGHTA, CDR2 FQGNSA. V shed 5 bases, J shed 3 bases, and the junction held 3 bases outside the gene matches. The CDR3 DNA is TGTGCCAGCAGCGGGACTAGCGGGGGACTCTACAATGAGCAGTTCTTC. Amino acids: CASSGTSGGLYNEQFF.